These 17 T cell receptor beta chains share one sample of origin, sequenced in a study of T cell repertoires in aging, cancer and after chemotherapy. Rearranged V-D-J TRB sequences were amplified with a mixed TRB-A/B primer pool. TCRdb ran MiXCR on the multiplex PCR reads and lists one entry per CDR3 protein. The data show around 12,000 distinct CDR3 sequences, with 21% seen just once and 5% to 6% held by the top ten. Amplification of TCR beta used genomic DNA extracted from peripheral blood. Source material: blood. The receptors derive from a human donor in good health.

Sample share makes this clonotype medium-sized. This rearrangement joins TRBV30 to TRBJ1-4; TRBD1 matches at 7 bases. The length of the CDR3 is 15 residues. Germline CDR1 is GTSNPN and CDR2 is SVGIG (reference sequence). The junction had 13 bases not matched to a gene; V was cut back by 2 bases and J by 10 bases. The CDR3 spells CAWSSLLGGGGKLFF. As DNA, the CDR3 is TGTGCCTGGAGTTCATTGCTAGGGGGCGGAGGAAAACTGTTTTTT.

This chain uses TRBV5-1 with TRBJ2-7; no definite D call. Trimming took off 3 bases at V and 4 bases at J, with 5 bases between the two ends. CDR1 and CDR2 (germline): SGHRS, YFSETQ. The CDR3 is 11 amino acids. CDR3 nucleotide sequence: TGCGCCAGCAGCTCCGATTACGAGCAGTACTTC. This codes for CASSSDYEQYF.

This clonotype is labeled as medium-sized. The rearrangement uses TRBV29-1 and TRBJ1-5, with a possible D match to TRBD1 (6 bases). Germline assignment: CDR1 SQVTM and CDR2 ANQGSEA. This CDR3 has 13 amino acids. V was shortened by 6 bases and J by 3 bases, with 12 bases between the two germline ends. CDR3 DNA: TGCAGCGTCACAGGGTCCATCAATCAGCCCCAGCATTTT. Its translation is CSVTGSINQPQHF.

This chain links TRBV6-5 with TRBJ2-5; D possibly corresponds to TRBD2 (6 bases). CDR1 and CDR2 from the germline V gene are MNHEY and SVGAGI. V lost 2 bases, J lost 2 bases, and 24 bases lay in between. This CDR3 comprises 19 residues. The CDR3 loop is CASSYRYGGEGGKQETQYF. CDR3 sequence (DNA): TGTGCCAGCAGTTACCGATACGGGGGAGAGGGTGGAAAACAAGAGACCCAGTACTTC.

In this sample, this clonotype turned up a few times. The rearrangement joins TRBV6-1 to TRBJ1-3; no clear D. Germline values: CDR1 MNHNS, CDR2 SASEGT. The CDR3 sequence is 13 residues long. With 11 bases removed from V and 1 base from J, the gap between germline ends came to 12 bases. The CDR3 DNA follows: TGTGCCTTTCCACGATTTTCTGGAAACACCATATATTTT. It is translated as CAFPRFSGNTIYF.

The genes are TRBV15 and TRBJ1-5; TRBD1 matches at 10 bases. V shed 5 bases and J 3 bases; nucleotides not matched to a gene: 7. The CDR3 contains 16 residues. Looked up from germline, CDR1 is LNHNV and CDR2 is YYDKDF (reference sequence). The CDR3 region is CATSGGTGAFNQPQHF. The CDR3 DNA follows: TGTGCCACCAGCGGAGGGACAGGGGCCTTCAATCAGCCCCAGCATTTT.

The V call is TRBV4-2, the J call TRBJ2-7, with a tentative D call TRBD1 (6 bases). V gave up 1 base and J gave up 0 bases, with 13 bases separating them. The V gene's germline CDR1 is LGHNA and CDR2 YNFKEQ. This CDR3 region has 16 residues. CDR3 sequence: CASSQVWGHNSYEQYF. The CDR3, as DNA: TGTGCCAGCAGCCAAGTATGGGGACATAACTCCTACGAGCAGTACTTC.

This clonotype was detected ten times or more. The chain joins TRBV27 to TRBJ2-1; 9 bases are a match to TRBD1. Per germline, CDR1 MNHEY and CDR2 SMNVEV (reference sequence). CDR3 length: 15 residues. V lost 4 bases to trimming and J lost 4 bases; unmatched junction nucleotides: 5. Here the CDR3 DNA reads TGTGCCAGCAGTTCCACAGGGGGCTGGTACAATGAGCAGTTCTTC. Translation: CASSSTGGWYNEQFF.

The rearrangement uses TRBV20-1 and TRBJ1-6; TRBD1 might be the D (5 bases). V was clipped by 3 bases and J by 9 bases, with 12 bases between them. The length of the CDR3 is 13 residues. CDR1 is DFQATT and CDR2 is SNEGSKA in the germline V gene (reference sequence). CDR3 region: CSARTVSSSPLHF. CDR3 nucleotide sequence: TGCAGTGCTAGGACAGTGTCCAGTTCACCCCTCCACTTT.

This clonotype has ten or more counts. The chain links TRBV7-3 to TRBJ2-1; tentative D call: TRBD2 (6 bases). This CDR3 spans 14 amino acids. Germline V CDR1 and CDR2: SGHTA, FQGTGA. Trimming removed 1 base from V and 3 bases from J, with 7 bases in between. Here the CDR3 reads CASSLSGDYNEQFF. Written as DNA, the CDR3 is TGTGCCAGCAGCTTAAGCGGGGACTACAATGAGCAGTTCTTC.

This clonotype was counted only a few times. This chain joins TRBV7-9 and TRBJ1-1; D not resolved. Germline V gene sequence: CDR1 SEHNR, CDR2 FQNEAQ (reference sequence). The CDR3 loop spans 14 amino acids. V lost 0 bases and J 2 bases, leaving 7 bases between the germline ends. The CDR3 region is CASSLAAGNTEAFF. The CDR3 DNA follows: TGTGCCAGCAGCTTAGCGGCAGGAAACACTGAAGCTTTCTTT.

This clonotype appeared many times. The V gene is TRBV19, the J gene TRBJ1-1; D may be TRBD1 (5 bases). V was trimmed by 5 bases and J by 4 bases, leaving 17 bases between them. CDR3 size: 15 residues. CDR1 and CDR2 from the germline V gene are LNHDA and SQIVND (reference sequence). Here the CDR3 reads CASSQNLGRGTEAFF. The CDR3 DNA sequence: TGTGCCAGTAGTCAAAACCTAGGGAGGGGCACTGAAGCTTTCTTT.

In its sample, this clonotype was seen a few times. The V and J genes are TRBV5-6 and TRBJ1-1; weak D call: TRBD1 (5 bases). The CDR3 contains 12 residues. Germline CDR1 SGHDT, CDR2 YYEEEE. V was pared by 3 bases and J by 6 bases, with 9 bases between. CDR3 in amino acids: CASSSGRAEAFF. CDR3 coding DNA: TGTGCCAGCAGCTCGGGACGCGCTGAAGCTTTCTTT.

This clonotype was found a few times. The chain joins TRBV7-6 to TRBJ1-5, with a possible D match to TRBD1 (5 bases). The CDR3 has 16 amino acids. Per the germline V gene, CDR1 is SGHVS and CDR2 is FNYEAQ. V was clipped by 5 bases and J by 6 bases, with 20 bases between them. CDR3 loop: CASSPEESGTSQPQHF. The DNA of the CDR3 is TGTGCCAGCAGCCCCGAGGAATCAGGGACTAGTCAGCCCCAGCATTTT.

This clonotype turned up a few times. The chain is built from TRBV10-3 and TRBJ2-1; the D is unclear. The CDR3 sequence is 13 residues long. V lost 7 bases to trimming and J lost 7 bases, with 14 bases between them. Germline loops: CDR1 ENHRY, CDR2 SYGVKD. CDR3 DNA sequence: TGTGCCATCACCCTGGGCCGGAAAAATGAGCAGTTCTTC. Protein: CAITLGRKNEQFF.

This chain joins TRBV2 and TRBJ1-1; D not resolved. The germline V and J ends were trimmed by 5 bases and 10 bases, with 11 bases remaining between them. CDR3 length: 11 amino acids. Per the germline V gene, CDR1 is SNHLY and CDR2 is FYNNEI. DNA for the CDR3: TGTGCCAGCAGTCCTTTCAAGGGAGCTTTCTTT. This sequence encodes CASSPFKGAFF.

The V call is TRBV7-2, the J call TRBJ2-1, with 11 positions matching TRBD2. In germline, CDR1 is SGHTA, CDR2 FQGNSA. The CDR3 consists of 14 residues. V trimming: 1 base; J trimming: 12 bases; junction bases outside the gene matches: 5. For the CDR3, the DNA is TGTGCCAGCAGCTTAGAAGTAGCGGGGGGGAGGCAGTTCTTC. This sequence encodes CASSLEVAGGRQFF.